This is a list of T cell receptor beta chains from one sample in a study of identical twins. MiXCR, applied by TCRdb to the 5' RACE reads, yields one record per CDR3 protein. The sample shows about 150,000 distinct CDR3 sequences, approximately 3.5% of them seen only once. The sequenced material came from memory T cells sorted from blood. The receptors here all came from a man between 18 and 29 years old in good health. Each CDR3 is given with its conserved first and last residue. The order of the fields is D gene, J gene, V gene, clone size, CDR3 DNA, CDR3 protein. D genes are given only for firm matches. Only part of the rows carry a size: once, few, many, or a class if the clone is expanded.

>-|TRBJ2-7|TRBV6-1|many
TGTGCCAGCAGTGAAGGGAGGTACGAGCAGTACTTC
CASSEGRYEQYF
>TRBD2|TRBJ2-1|TRBV12-3/TRBV12-4|many
TGTGCCAGCAGTTTGTTGGCGGGAGGGGTTGAGCAGTTCTTC
CASSLLAGGVEQFF
>-|TRBJ1-6|TRBV3-1|-
TGTGCCAGCAGCCAAGGGCCGGACGGTTCACCCCTCCACTTT
CASSQGPDGSPLHF
>TRBD2|TRBJ2-3|TRBV20-1|many
TGCAGTGCTAGAGTTCGCGGGAGGTTCCCTGGGGGGTCTAGCACAGATACGCAGTATTTT
CSARVRGRFPGGSSTDTQYF
>-|TRBJ1-1|TRBV6-1|many
TGTGCCAGCCAGCCCACGGTCCGGGTGAACACTGAAGCTTTCTTT
CASQPTVRVNTEAFF
>-|TRBJ2-1|TRBV6-1|many
TGTGCCAGCAAGCCCGGTTTGGGGAATGAGCAGTTCTTC
CASKPGLGNEQFF
>-|TRBJ1-5|TRBV3-1|many
TGTGCCAGCAGCCAGACAGGATCAAATCAGCCCCAGCATTTT
CASSQTGSNQPQHF
>-|TRBJ2-1|TRBV9|many
TGTGCCAGCAGCGTACTATCAGCGGTGGGTGAGCAGTTCTTC
CASSVLSAVGEQFF
>-|TRBJ2-5|TRBV18|many
TGTGCCAGCTCGCCCGACGGGTCGGAGACCCAGTACTTC
CASSPDGSETQYF
>-|TRBJ2-3|TRBV3-1|-
TGTGCCAGCAGCCAATCCCAAAAGGGGACGCAGTATTTT
CASSQSQKGTQYF
>-|TRBJ2-2|TRBV2|-
TGTGCCAGCAGTGGGGGCGCCGGGGAGCTGTTTTTT
CASSGGAGELFF
>-|TRBJ2-2|TRBV21-1|many
TGTGCCAGCAAGGAAGGGGGCCGGTCAACCGGGGAGCTGTTTTTT
CASKEGGRSTGELFF
>-|TRBJ2-1|TRBV20-1|few
TGCAGTGCCCCCAGTAAAACGCTGAATGAGCAGTTCTTC
CSAPSKTLNEQFF
>-|TRBJ1-4|TRBV5-1|many
TGCGCCAGCAGCTTGGGGTTACCGAATGAAAAACTGTTTTTT
CASSLGLPNEKLFF
>-|TRBJ2-2|TRBV30|few
TGTGCCTGGAGACAGGGTACACTCGCGAACACCGGGGAGCTGTTTTTT
CAWRQGTLANTGELFF
>TRBD2|TRBJ2-3|TRBV5-1|many
TGCGCCAGCAGCTCCGGGACTAGTGAGTTCGGTACGCAGTATTTT
CASSSGTSEFGTQYF
>-|TRBJ2-2|TRBV20-1|many
TGCAGTGCTAGCGGGGAAAAGGGCGCCGGGGAGCTGTTTTTT
CSASGEKGAGELFF
>-|TRBJ2-7|TRBV10-3|many
TGTGCCATCAGTGAGTCGAGGGGGACACTGTACTACGAGCAGTACTTC
CAISESRGTLYYEQYF
>-|TRBJ2-6|TRBV5-1|many
TGCGCCAGCAGCGTCGGCTCTGGGGCCAACGTCCTGACTTTC
CASSVGSGANVLTF
>TRBD2|TRBJ2-1|TRBV11-3|many
TGTGCCAGCAGCCTGACTAGCGGGAGAAACAATGAGCAGTTCTTC
CASSLTSGRNNEQFF
>TRBD1|TRBJ2-3|TRBV6-4|many
TGTGCCAGCAGTAACACGCCGGGACAGGGTTATTTGCATTTT
CASSNTPGQGYLHF
>-|TRBJ2-5|TRBV20-1|many
TGCAGTGCTAGTTGGGGAGAGACCCAGTACTTC
CSASWGETQYF
>-|TRBJ2-1|TRBV20-1|-
TGCAGTGCTAGAGAAGGAGGAACTTACAATGAGCAGTTCTTC
CSAREGGTYNEQFF
>-|TRBJ2-2|TRBV28|many
TGTGCCAGCAGTTTGCTTTTTGGGACCTTGAACACCGGGGAGCTGTTTTTT
CASSLLFGTLNTGELFF
>-|TRBJ1-2|TRBV7-3|many
TGTGCCAGCAGCCGGACAGCTAACTATGGCTACACCTTC
CASSRTANYGYTF
>-|TRBJ2-1|TRBV11-2|few
TGTGCCAGCAGCTTAGCCGGGTACTCCTACAATGAGCAGTTCTTC
CASSLAGYSYNEQFF
>-|TRBJ2-3|TRBV10-3|-
TGTGCCATCAGGTCTGGACAGACCAGCACAGATACGCAGTATTTT
CAIRSGQTSTDTQYF
>TRBD2|TRBJ2-2|TRBV9|many
TGTGCCAGCAGCCGACTAGCGGGAGTGTCTGGGGAGCTGTTTTTT
CASSRLAGVSGELFF
>-|TRBJ2-5|TRBV15|many
TGTGCCACCAGCAGAGATTCGCGGGAAGGCCCGAACTTC
CATSRDSREGPNF
>-|TRBJ1-2|TRBV6-5|many
TGTGCCAGCAGTTTTAACGACATGTCGCAGGGCTACACCTTC
CASSFNDMSQGYTF
>TRBD1|TRBJ2-5|TRBV7-7|many
TGTGCCAGCAGCCCACAGGGGGGTGGGGAGACCCAGTACTTC
CASSPQGGGETQYF
>-|TRBJ2-1|TRBV2|many
TGTGCCAGCGCTAAGGTGGGAAGCGTCAGCTCTGAGCAGTTCTTC
CASAKVGSVSSEQFF
>TRBD2|TRBJ2-3|TRBV4-2|many
TGTGCCAGCAGCCAAGAGCCGACTAGCGGGAGCACAGATACGCAGTATTTT
CASSQEPTSGSTDTQYF
>TRBD2|TRBJ2-1|TRBV27|many
TGTGCCAGCAGTTGGCGGGAGGGATACAATGAGCAGTTCTTC
CASSWREGYNEQFF
>-|TRBJ1-4|TRBV20-1|many
TGCAGTGCTAGACCCCCCGATGGGGCAGCCAGTAATGAAAAACTGTTTTTT
CSARPPDGAASNEKLFF
>-|TRBJ2-2|TRBV5-1|many
TGCGCCAGCAGCATCAGGGTGGACACCGGGGAGCTGTTTTTT
CASSIRVDTGELFF
>TRBD1|TRBJ1-2|TRBV16|many
TGTGCCAGCAGCCCCCTACCGGGACAGGGTCATGTCACCTTC
CASSPLPGQGHVTF
>TRBD1|TRBJ1-2|TRBV7-2|many
TGTGCCAGCAGCCTATCATCCGGGACAGGGACCGGCTACACCTTC
CASSLSSGTGTGYTF
>-|TRBJ2-1|TRBV6-2/TRBV6-3|many
TGTGCCAGCAGTTTCATTAAGGCGTCGAAGTTCTTC
CASSFIKASKFF
>-|TRBJ2-5|TRBV4-2|many
TGTGCCAGCAGCTTCCTGGGTGGGCTCGATGAGACCCAGTACTTC
CASSFLGGLDETQYF
>-|TRBJ2-3|TRBV7-8|-
TGTGCCAGCAGCCACGGGGCAACCACAGATACGCAGTATTTT
CASSHGATTDTQYF
>TRBD2|TRBJ2-1|TRBV14|many
TGTGCCAGCAGCCAAGGATCCTTGGTACTAGCGGGGCCCAATGAGCAGTTCTTC
CASSQGSLVLAGPNEQFF
>-|TRBJ2-2|TRBV27|many
TGTGCCAGCAGTTTATATGGGGAAAACACCGGGGAGCTGTTTTTT
CASSLYGENTGELFF
>TRBD2|TRBJ2-5|TRBV7-2|many
TGTGCCAGCAGCCCTGTAGCGGGAAGGGGAGAGACCCAGTACTTC
CASSPVAGRGETQYF
>-|TRBJ2-1|TRBV7-7|few
TGTGCCAGCAGCCCAAACCTCAACAATGAGCAGTTCTTC
CASSPNLNNEQFF
>-|TRBJ2-2|TRBV15|many
TGTGCCACCAGCAGAGATAGGGAGTACACCGGGGAGCTGTTTTTT
CATSRDREYTGELFF
>-|TRBJ2-5|TRBV3-1|many
TGTGCCAGCAGCCAAGATCTCGCGGCCAGTCAAGAGACCCAGTACTTC
CASSQDLAASQETQYF